This TCR beta chain came from a study of post-analysis software for immune sequencing data. Whole-study results and caveats: F measure showed strong co-clustering of same-batch samples.

Prepared libraries of TCR beta cDNA carried unique molecular identifiers. TCRdb passed the PCR reads through MiXCR, listing each CDR3 protein once. The sample carries some 260,000 distinct CDR3 sequences, 30% to 45% recorded once. About this clonotype: Its antigen is undetermined. With a much larger clone just one base away, this may be a read error.

Sequenced: blood. The sequence derives from a girl aged 5 to 17 with multiple sclerosis.

CDR3 protein: CATSELTGGGYGYTF. CDR3 nucleotides: TGTGCCACCAGTGAACTGACAGGGGGGGGCTATGGCTACACCTTC. V is TRBV24-1 and J is TRBJ1-2, with 9 nucleotides matching TRBD1. The CDR3 sequence is 15 residues long. V shed 4 bases and J 4 bases; nucleotides not matched to a gene: 6. Germline-derived CDR1 and CDR2 are KGHDR and SFDVKD.